Below are 2 T cell receptor beta chains sequenced from a single sample in a study of graft-versus-host responses after intestinal transplantation. The assay was immunoSEQ multiplex PCR, and TCRdb's table has in-frame clones only and misses some. The sample shows around 93,000 clones, around nine tenths of them seen only once. Their cognate antigens are unknown. Sequencing used unstimulated CD8+ T cells sorted from spleen or lymph node cells, obtained before intestinal transplant. These receptors all come from a human donor who received an intestinal transplant.

The chain uses TRBV6-1 and TRBJ2-7; D is tentatively TRBD1 or TRBD2 (5 bases each). Trimming cost V 5 bases and J 4 bases, with 15 bases left between them. The CDR3 extends over 14 amino acids. Germline V CDR1 and CDR2: MNHNS, SASEGT. For the CDR3, the DNA is TGTGCCAGCAGTTTTGTCGGGGCGGAATACGAGCAGTACTTC. This codes for CASSFVGAEYEQYF.

The rearrangement links TRBV2 to TRBJ1-1; D possibly corresponds to TRBD1 (5 bases). Germline CDR1 reads SNHLY; CDR2 reads FYNNEI. The CDR3 extends over 15 amino acids. Trimming took off 3 bases at V and 7 bases at J, with 18 bases between the two ends. The DNA for the CDR3 is TGTGCCAGCAGTGACCCGGGAGGAGGGGATAGTGAAGCTTTCTTT. Its translation: CASSDPGGGDSEAFF.